Below are 20 T cell receptor beta chains sequenced from a single sample in a study of identical twins. Each CDR3 protein gets one entry after TCRdb re-called the 5' RACE reads with MiXCR. Seen here are more than 600,000 distinct CDR3 sequences, roughly 18% observed once, and the top ten hold around 12%. The same data also contributed to another study, on T cells expressing NK-cell markers.

Sequences were obtained from PBMCs. The receptors shown here come from a woman under 30 in good health.

This clonotype has more than one count but fewer than ten. This chain links TRBV2 with TRBJ1-1; TRBD1 is a possible D gene (5 bases). V gave up 3 bases and J gave up 1 base, with 9 bases separating them. Germline V CDR1 and CDR2: SNHLY, FYNNEI. The CDR3 has 14 residues. This CDR3 is CASSDGTANTEAFF. The CDR3 nucleotides are TGTGCCAGCAGTGACGGGACGGCGAACACTGAAGCTTTCTTT.

The chain has TRBV29-1 and TRBJ2-5; D is undetermined. Trimming shortened V by 7 bases and J by 1 base, and 10 bases separated the two germline ends. The CDR3 contains 12 residues. Germline-derived CDR1 and CDR2 are SQVTM and ANQGSEA. CDR3 in amino acids: CSGVGLQETQYF. The CDR3 DNA sequence: TGCAGCGGGGTTGGGCTCCAAGAGACCCAGTACTTC.

V usage is TRBV3-1 and J usage is TRBJ2-5; D uncertain. Germline V lookup: CDR1 LGHDT, CDR2 YNNKEL (reference sequence). The CDR3 loop spans 12 amino acids. V lost 2 bases and J lost 4, with 5 bases in between. In nucleotides, the CDR3 is TGTGCCAGCAGCCAACCAGCAGAGACCCAGTACTTC. Translated: CASSQPAETQYF.

In this sample, this clonotype turned up a few times. The chain is built from TRBV12-3 or TRBV12-4 and TRBJ2-1, with a weak D call TRBD2 (5 bases). The CDR3 has 11 amino acids. The V gene lost 2 bases and the J gene lost 14 bases, with 10 bases spanning the gap. As DNA, the CDR3 is TGTGCCAGCAGTTTAAGGCGGGTGGAGTTCTTC. The encoded protein is CASSLRRVEFF.

This chain uses TRBV11-2 with TRBJ2-2, with 9 bases identical to TRBD2. Germline assignment: CDR1 SGHAT and CDR2 FQNNGV. Trimming removed 6 bases from V and 6 bases from J; junction bases left unmatched: 17. The CDR3 loop spans 18 amino acids. Here the CDR3 reads CASRARAGGAVYSGELFF. In nucleotides, the CDR3 is TGTGCCAGCAGGGCACGCGCGGGGGGGGCGGTTTATTCCGGGGAGCTGTTTTTT. The whole variable domain, filled in from reference TRBV11-2 and TRBJ2-2, reads EAGVAQSPRYKIIEKRQSVAFWCNPISGHATLYWYQQILGQGPKLLIQFQNNGVVDDSQLPKDRFSAERLKGVDSTLKIQPAKLEDSAVYLCASRARAGGAVYSGELFFGEGSRLTVL.

The chain uses TRBV29-1 and TRBJ2-3; 9 bases line up with TRBD2. Trimming cost V 6 bases and J 4 bases; bases outside gene matches: 14. Per germline, CDR1 SQVTM and CDR2 ANQGSEA. This CDR3 has 16 residues. Written as DNA, the CDR3 is TGCAGCGTAGTAAAACGACTAGCGGAAGAGTCAGATACGCAGTATTTT. Its translation: CSVVKRLAEESDTQYF.

This clonotype has a handful of counts. The genes are TRBV29-1 and TRBJ2-1; TRBD1 agrees at 8 bases. Per germline, CDR1 SQVTM and CDR2 ANQGSEA. V lost 4 bases and J lost 6; bases outside the gene matches: 8. The CDR3 is made up of 14 amino acids. The CDR3 coding sequence is TGCAGCGTTGGAGACAGGGGCTGGAGCAATGAGCAGTTCTTC. Its translation: CSVGDRGWSNEQFF.

The CDR3 reads CASSGVGGSGETQYF. In DNA form, the CDR3 reads TGTGCCAGCAGCGGGGTAGGCGGGAGCGGAGAGACCCAGTACTTC. The genes are TRBV9 and TRBJ2-5; TRBD2 aligns across 7 bases. V was clipped by 3 bases and J by 4 bases; unmatched bases: 9. This CDR3 spans 15 amino acids. The V gene's germline CDR1 is SGDLS and CDR2 YYNGEE.

A note on this clonotype: Compared with germline, one end of the junction differs, possibly owing to a read error. The CDR3 DNA follows: TGTGCCAGCAGCTTTAAGGGAGATACGCGGTATTTT. This codes for CASSFKGDTRYF. This rearrangement joins TRBV7-8 to TRBJ2-3; tentatively, D is TRBD2 (5 bases). The CDR3 contains 12 residues. Germline CDR1 SGHVS, CDR2 FQNEAQ.

This clonotype was counted ten times or more. The junction departs from the called germline gene at one end, perhaps through a read error. The gene calls are TRBV12-3 or TRBV12-4 and TRBJ1-3; no firm D call. This CDR3 has 12 amino acids. This CDR3 is CASSLVGNTIYF. The DNA for the CDR3 is TGTGCCAGCAGCTTAGTTGGAAACACCATATATTTT.

The J gene is TRBJ2-3, the V gene TRBV10-3, with 12 bases identical to TRBD2. After removal of 5 bases from V and 4 bases from J, the junction contained 7 bases not matched to a gene. The CDR3 contains 16 residues. Per the germline V gene, CDR1 is ENHRY and CDR2 is SYGVKD. This chain's CDR3 is CAISPRTSGVPDTQYF. The CDR3 nucleotides are TGTGCCATCAGTCCTCGGACTAGCGGGGTCCCAGATACGCAGTATTTT.

This clonotype has a count of ten or more. This sequence joins TRBV4-3 and TRBJ2-6; no reliable D call. With 0 bases removed from V and 0 bases from J, the gap between germline ends came to 9 bases. This CDR3 is 17 amino acids long. CDR1 is LGHNA and CDR2 is YSLEER in the germline V gene. The CDR3 here is CASSQDSSHSGANVLTF. The CDR3 DNA reads TGCGCCAGCAGCCAAGATTCAAGCCACTCTGGGGCCAACGTCCTGACTTTC.

With respect to this clonotype: The missing conserved phenylalanine or tryptophan at the end of this CDR3 makes a read error likely. This chain connects TRBV6-2 or TRBV6-3 to TRBJ2-1, with TRBD1 matching over 7 bases. CDR3 size: 12 residues. The J segment lost 10 bases and the V segment lost 7 bases, leaving 7 bases of the junction unmatched. The V gene's germline CDR1 is MNHEY and CDR2 SVGEGT. This CDR3 is CASIGDSTEQFL. The CDR3 DNA sequence: TGTGCCAGCATCGGGGACAGCACCGAGCAGTTCTTA.

The rearrangement links TRBV6-6 to TRBJ1-2, with D possibly matching TRBD1 (6 bases). The CDR3 runs to 13 residues. Germline CDR1 MNHNY, CDR2 SVGAGI (reference sequence). V lost 2 bases to trimming and J lost 6 bases, with 10 bases between them. The CDR3 is CASSYGQRDGYTF. For the CDR3, the DNA is TGTGCCAGCAGTTACGGACAGAGAGATGGCTACACCTTC.

This clonotype turned up a few times. The chain has TRBV6-5 and TRBJ2-1; TRBD2 aligns across 7 bases. J was trimmed by 6 bases and V by 0 bases; bases with no gene match: 2. This CDR3 comprises 14 residues. Germline values: CDR1 MNHEY, CDR2 SVGAGI. The CDR3 nucleotides read TGTGCCAGCAGTTACTCTGCTAGCGGCAATGAGCAGTTCTTC. Its translation is CASSYSASGNEQFF.

V gene TRBV5-1 combines with J gene TRBJ2-5, with D tentatively TRBD1 (5 bases). Germline CDR1 SGHRS, CDR2 YFSETQ. The ends were cut back, 3 bases at V and 1 base at J, with 13 bases in the middle. This CDR3 has 15 amino acids. The CDR3 spells CASSYLDKPQETQYF. The CDR3 DNA is TGCGCCAGCAGCTACCTGGACAAACCCCAAGAGACCCAGTACTTC.

A few counts support this clonotype. This chain uses TRBV20-1 with TRBJ2-3; 8 bases match TRBD2. The CDR3 consists of 14 residues. CDR1 DFQATT and CDR2 SNEGSKA come from the germline V gene (reference sequence). V shed 5 bases, J shed 3 bases, and the junction held 7 bases outside the gene matches. The CDR3 DNA follows: TGCAGTGCTTCCTTAGCGGGAAAAACAGATACGCAGTATTTT. Amino acids: CSASLAGKTDTQYF.

This chain links TRBV20-1 with TRBJ2-1; 8 positions match TRBD2. The V and J ends lost 1 base and 6 bases, in that order; junction bases with no gene match: 5. The CDR3 has 14 residues. Germline V gene lookup returns CDR1 DFQATT and CDR2 SNEGSKA (reference sequence). The CDR3, as DNA: TGCAGTGCTAGAGCCGTAGCGGGGACCAATGAGCAGTTCTTC. Amino acids: CSARAVAGTNEQFF.

This clonotype was observed a handful of times. V and J are TRBV24-1 and TRBJ1-2, with TRBD1 matching 7 bases. Per the germline V gene, CDR1 is KGHDR and CDR2 is SFDVKD. This CDR3 has 13 residues. V lost 8 bases to trimming and J lost 6 bases; unmatched junction nucleotides: 8. The CDR3 is CATNRGLRNGYTF. Written as DNA, the CDR3 is TGTGCCACCAATAGGGGGCTTCGGAATGGCTACACCTTC.

This clonotype was seen a handful of times. The chain combines TRBV20-1 with TRBJ2-1; TRBD2 might be the D (6 bases). The CDR3 extends over 17 amino acids. The germline V gene has CDR1 DFQATT and CDR2 SNEGSKA (reference sequence). The germline V and J ends were trimmed by 0 bases and 4 bases, with 19 bases remaining between them. The CDR3 DNA reads TGCAGTGCTAGAGATCCGGGGAGCCGGGGGAGATACAATGAGCAGTTCTTC. Translation gives CSARDPGSRGRYNEQFF.